The rows below give T cell receptor beta chains drawn from one sample of a study of cytomegalovirus exposure and HLA in healthy donors. Measured with immunoSEQ multiplex PCR; TCRdb has only the in-frame clones, and not every one. The sample holds 150,000 to 160,000 clones, 80% seen once. The sequenced material came from PBMCs. Source of these receptors: a man aged 25-45 years in good health and CMV-seropositive. Each CDR3 is given with its conserved first and last residue. The D gene is left open where the match is weak.

>TRBJ2-7|TRBV27|TRBD2
CASSPLAGVSYEQYF
TGTGCCAGCAGTCCACTAGCGGGAGTCTCCTACGAGCAGTACTTC
>TRBJ1-3|TRBV10-3|.
CAISPRVSGNTIYF
TGTGCCATCAGCCCTAGAGTCTCTGGAAACACCATATATTTT
>TRBJ2-7|TRBV15|.
CATSRLASSPEQYF
TGTGCCACCAGCCGGTTAGCATCTTCTCCCGAGCAGTACTTC
>TRBJ1-3|TRBV28|.
CATGGFAGNTIYF
TGTGCCACCGGAGGTTTCGCTGGAAACACCATATATTTT
>TRBJ2-2|TRBV30|.
CAWLKAGYTGELFF
TGTGCCTGGTTAAAAGCAGGGTACACCGGGGAGCTGTTTTTT
>TRBJ2-1|TRBV9|TRBD2
CASSQRSGINEQFF
TGTGCCAGCAGCCAAAGAAGCGGGATAAATGAGCAGTTCTTC
>TRBJ1-1|TRBV19|.
CASLRETQLNTEAFF
TGTGCCAGTCTTAGGGAGACACAGTTGAACACTGAAGCTTTCTTT
>TRBJ1-2|TRBV7-9|.
CASSLDKSKGNYGYTF
TGTGCCAGCAGCTTGGACAAGAGCAAGGGTAACTATGGCTACACCTTC
>TRBJ1-3|TRBV7-2|.
CASSSGGATGNTIYF
TGTGCCAGCAGCTCGGGGGGGGCTACTGGAAACACCATATATTTT
>TRBJ1-2|TRBV29-1|TRBD1
CSANAGTDNYGYTF
TGCAGCGCCAACGCCGGGACAGACAACTATGGCTACACCTTC
>TRBJ1-5|TRBV28|.
CASGGLGNQPQHF
TGTGCCAGCGGGGGGTTGGGCAATCAGCCCCAGCATTTT
>TRBJ2-5|TRBV28|.
CASRALAGEGGETQYF
TGTGCCAGCAGAGCTTTGGCGGGGGAAGGGGGAGAGACCCAGTACTTC